This TCR beta chain was recorded in a study of T cell repertoires in cytomegalovirus infection. Study context: Indicated by public TCR beta signatures were CMV infection and matching HLA type. Overall study findings and caveats: Clonotype analysis showed dominance of the ex vivo response by HLA-C-restricted CMV-specific TCR beta clonotypes. The cumulative frequency of public TCR beta families identified carriers of CMV plus the relevant HLA.

The CDR3 is made up of 16 amino acids. The germline gives CDR1 SGHTA, CDR2 FQGNSA. After removal of 1 base from V and 7 bases from J, the junction contained 4 bases not matched to a gene. Ten or more counts support this clonotype. What it binds is unknown. MiXCR, applied by TCRdb to the reads, yields one record per CDR3 protein. The sample has 55,000 to 85,000 distinct CDR3 sequences; 3.5% to 4% are singletons. This chain uses TRBV7-2 with TRBJ2-1, with 13 bases matching TRBD2. Sequenced material: PBMCs. The sequence came from a human donor in good health (CMV status not recorded). Some clones in this sample may be carry-over from other donors' samples. The CDR3 DNA reads as TGTGCCAGCAGCTTAGTAGGGACTAGCGGGGTAAATGAGCAGTTCTTC. Translation: CASSLVGTSGVNEQFF. The full variable domain, completed using reference TRBV7-2 and TRBJ2-1, is GAGVSQSPSNKVTEKGKDVELRCDPISGHTALYWYRQSLGQGLEFLIYFQGNSAPDKSGLPSDRFSAERTGGSVSTLTIQRTQQEDSAVYLCASSLVGTSGVNEQFFGPGTRLTVL.